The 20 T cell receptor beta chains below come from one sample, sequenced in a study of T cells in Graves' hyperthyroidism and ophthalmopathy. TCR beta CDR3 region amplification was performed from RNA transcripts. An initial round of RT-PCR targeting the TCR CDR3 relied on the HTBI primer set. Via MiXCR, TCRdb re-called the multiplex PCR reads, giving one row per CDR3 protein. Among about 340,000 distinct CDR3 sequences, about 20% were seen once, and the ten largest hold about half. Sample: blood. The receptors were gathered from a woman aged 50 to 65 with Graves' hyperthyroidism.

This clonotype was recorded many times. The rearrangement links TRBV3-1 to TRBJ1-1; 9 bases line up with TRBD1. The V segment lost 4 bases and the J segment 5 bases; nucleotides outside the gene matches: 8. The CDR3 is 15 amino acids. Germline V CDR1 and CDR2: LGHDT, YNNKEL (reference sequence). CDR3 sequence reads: CASSPGQGGETEAFF. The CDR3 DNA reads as TGTGCCAGCAGCCCGGGACAGGGAGGGGAAACTGAAGCTTTCTTT.

The CDR3 bases are TGCAGTGCTAGAGAGCGGGAGACTACCGGGGAGCTGTTTTTT. Residues: CSARERETTGELFF. The chain carries TRBV20-1 and TRBJ2-2, with TRBD2 identical over 7 bases. Germline lookup yields CDR1 DFQATT and CDR2 SNEGSKA (reference sequence). The V segment lost 0 bases and the J segment 5 bases; nucleotides outside the gene matches: 3. The CDR3 has 14 residues.

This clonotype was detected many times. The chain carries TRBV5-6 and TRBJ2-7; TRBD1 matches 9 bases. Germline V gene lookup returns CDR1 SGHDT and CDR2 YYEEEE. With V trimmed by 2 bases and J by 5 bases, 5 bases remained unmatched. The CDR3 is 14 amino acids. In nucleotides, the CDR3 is TGTGCCAGCAGCTTTGGGACAGGGTCCAACGAGCAGTACTTC. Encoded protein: CASSFGTGSNEQYF.

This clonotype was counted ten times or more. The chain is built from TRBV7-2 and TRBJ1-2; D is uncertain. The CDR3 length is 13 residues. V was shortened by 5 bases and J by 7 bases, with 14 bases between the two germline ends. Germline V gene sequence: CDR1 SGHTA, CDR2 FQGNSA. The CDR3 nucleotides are TGTGCCAGCAGCCCACCTACGGAGGTTGGCTACACCTTC. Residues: CASSPPTEVGYTF.

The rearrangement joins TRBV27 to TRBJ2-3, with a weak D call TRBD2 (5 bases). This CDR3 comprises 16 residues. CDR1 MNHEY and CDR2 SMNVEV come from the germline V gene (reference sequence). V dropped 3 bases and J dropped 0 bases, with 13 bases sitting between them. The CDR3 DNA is TGTGCCAGCAGTTTGCTGGTTGGCGGGAGCACAGATACGCAGTATTTT. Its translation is CASSLLVGGSTDTQYF.

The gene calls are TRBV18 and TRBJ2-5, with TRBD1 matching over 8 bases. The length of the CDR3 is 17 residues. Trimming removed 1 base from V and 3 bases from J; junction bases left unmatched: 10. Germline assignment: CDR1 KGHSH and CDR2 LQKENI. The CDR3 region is CASSPRWQGALEETQYF. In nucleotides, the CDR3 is TGTGCCAGCTCACCACGGTGGCAGGGGGCTCTAGAAGAGACCCAGTACTTC.

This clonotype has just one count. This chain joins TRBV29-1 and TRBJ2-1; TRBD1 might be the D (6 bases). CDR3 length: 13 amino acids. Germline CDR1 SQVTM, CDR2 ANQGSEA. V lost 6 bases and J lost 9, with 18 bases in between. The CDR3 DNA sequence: TGCAGCGTCCAGCCCCTGGGGGCCCGTGAGCAGTTCTTC. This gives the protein CSVQPLGAREQFF.

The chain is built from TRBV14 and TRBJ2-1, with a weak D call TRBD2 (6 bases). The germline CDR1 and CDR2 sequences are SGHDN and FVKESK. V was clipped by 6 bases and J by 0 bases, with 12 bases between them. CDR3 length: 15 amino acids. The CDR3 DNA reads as TGTGCCAGCAGAATGGGGGGTAGCTCCTACAATGAGCAGTTCTTC. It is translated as CASRMGGSSYNEQFF. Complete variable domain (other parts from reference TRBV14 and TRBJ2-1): EAGVTQFPSHSVIEKGQTVTLRCDPISGHDNLYWYRRVMGKEIKFLLHFVKESKQDESGMPNNRFLAERTGGTYSTLKVQPAELEDSGVYFCASRMGGSSYNEQFFGPGTRLTVL.

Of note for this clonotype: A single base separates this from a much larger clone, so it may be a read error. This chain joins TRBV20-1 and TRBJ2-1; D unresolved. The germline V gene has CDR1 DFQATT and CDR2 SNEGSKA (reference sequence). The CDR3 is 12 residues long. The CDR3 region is CSFLANCNEQFF. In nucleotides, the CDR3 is TGCAGCTTTCTGGCGAATTGCAATGAGCAGTTCTTC.

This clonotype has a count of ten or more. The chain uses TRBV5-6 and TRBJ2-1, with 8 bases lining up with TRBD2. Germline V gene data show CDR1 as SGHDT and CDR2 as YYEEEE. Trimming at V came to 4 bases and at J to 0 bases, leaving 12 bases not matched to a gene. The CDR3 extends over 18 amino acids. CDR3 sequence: CASSPDGGAGVSYNEQFF. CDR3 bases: TGTGCCAGCAGCCCCGACGGGGGAGCGGGAGTCTCCTACAATGAGCAGTTCTTC.

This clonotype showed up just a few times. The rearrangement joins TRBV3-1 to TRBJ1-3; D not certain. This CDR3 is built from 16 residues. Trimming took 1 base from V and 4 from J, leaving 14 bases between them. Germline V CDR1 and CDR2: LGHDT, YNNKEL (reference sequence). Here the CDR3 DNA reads TGTGCCAGCAGCCAAGCGTTTGCGGGTGCGGGAAACACCATATATTTT. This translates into CASSQAFAGAGNTIYF.

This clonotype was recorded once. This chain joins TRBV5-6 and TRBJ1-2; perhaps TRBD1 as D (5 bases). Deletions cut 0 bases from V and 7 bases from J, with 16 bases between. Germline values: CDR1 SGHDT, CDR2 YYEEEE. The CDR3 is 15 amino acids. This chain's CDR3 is CASSLASEFRAGYTF. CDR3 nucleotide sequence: TGTGCCAGCAGCTTGGCCTCGGAATTCAGGGCTGGCTACACCTTC.

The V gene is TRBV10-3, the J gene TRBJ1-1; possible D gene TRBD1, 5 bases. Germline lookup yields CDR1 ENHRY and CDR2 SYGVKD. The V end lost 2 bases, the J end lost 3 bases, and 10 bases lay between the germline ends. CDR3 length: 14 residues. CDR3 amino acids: CAISEGGGYTEAFF. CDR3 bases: TGTGCCATCAGTGAGGGGGGTGGCTACACTGAAGCTTTCTTT.

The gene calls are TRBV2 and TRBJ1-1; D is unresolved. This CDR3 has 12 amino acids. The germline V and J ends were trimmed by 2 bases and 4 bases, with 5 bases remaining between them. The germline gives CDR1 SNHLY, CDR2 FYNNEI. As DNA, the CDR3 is TGTGCCAGCAGTGAACAGTTCACTGAAGCTTTCTTT. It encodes CASSEQFTEAFF.

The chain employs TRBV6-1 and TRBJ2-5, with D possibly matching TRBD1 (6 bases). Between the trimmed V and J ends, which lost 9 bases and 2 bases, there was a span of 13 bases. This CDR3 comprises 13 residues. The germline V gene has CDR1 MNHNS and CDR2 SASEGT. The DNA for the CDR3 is TGTGCCAGTGACCGGGACAAACAAGAGACCCAGTACTTC. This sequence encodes CASDRDKQETQYF.

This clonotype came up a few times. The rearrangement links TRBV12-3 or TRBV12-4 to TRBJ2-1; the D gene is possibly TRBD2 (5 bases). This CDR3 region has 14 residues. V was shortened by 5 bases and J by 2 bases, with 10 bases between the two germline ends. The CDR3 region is CASSGQRTYNEQFF. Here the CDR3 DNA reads TGTGCCAGCAGTGGGCAGCGGACCTACAATGAGCAGTTCTTC.

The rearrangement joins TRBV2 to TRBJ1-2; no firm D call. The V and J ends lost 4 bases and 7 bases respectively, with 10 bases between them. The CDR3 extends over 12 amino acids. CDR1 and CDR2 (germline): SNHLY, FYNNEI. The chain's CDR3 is CASSAAWSGYTF. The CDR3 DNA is TGTGCCAGCAGTGCGGCATGGAGTGGCTACACCTTC. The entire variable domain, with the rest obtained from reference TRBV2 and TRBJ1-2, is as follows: EPEVTQTPSHQVTQMGQEVILRCVPISNHLYFYWYRQILGQKVEFLVSFYNNEISEKSEIFDDQFSVERPDGSNFTLKIRSTKLEDSAMYFCASSAAWSGYTFGSGTRLTVV.

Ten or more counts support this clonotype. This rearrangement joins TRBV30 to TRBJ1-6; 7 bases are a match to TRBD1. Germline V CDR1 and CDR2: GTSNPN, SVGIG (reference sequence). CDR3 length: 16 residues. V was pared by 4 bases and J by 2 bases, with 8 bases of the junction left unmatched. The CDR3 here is CAWTPPGTAYNSPLHF. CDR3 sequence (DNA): TGTGCCTGGACGCCCCCCGGGACAGCCTATAATTCACCCCTCCACTTT.

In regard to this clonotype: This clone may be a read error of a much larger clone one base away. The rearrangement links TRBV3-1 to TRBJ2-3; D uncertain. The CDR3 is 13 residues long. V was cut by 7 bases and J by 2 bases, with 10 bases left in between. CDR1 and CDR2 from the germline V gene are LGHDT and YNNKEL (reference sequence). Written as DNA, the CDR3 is TGTGCCAGCATTGACACCATCACAGATACGCAGTATTTT. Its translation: CASIDTITDTQYF.

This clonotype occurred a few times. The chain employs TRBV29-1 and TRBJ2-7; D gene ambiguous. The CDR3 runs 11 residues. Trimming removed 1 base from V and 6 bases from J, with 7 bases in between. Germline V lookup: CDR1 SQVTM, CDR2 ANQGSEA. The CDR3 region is CSVEVRLEQYF. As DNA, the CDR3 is TGCAGCGTTGAAGTACGCCTCGAGCAGTACTTC.